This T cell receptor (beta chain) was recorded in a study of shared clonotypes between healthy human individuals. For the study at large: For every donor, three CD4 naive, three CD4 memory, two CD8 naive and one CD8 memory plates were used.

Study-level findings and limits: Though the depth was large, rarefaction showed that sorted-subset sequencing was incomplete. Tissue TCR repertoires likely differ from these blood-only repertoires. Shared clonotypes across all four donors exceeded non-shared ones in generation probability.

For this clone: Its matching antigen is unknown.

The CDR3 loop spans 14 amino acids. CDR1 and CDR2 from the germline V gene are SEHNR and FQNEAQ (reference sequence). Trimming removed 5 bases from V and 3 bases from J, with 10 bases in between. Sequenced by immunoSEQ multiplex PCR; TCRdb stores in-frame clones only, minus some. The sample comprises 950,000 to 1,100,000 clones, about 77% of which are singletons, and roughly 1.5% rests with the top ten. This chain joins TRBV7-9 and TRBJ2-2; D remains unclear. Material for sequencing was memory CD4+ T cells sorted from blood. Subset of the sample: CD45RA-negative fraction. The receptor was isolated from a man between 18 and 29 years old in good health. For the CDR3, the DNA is TGTGCCAGCAGCCCCCGATGGGACACCGGGGAGCTGTTTTTT. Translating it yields CASSPRWDTGELFF.